One T cell receptor (beta chain) is described in this entry. It lacks a known antigen. Per-base quality was not reported, and no clone a single base away is much larger than it. One to two pinch biopsies were taken from the rectum for research during colonoscopy. Before the diagnostic colonoscopy, none of the ulcerative colitis patients had been given any immunosuppressive medication. Before DNA was isolated, the rectal biopsies underwent proteinase K digestion. The Wizard kit (Promega) was used to extract genomic DNA from the blood and intestinal samples. These data belong to a study of pediatric ulcerative colitis (dated by TCRdb to the late 2010s). Notes on the research overall: Of the ulcerative colitis patients, about 7 had pancolitis and two had left-sided colitis, and histology in every patient was consistent with ulcerative colitis. Nine newly diagnosed, treatment-naive pediatric ulcerative colitis patients and a few non-IBD control children each provided paired blood and rectal samples. The Pediatric Ulcerative Colitis Activity Index classified a couple of patients as having mild disease, four as having moderate disease and three as having acute severe colitis. Study-wide conclusions, independent of this receptor: Because repertoires were derived from total lymphocyte DNA, patterns in rare subsets such as regulatory T cells may not have been reflected. Two rectal CDR3 clonotypes were present in all ulcerative colitis patients and in none of the controls. With only four individuals, the healthy control group was small. For technical reasons, substantially fewer templates were yielded by the blood samples of two patients, and these blood samples were excluded from blood-rectal overlap analysis. Blood-derived T cells may have been included in rectal pinch biopsies, especially in patients with overt colitis. Compared with controls, ulcerative colitis patients showed significantly higher autologous blood-rectal clonal overlap, a finding that suggests increased T cell trafficking to inflamed tissue. Features of the rectal repertoire distinguished controls, mild-moderate colitis patients and acute severe colitis patients, and in acute severe colitis, rectal diversity was reduced because of clonal expansions.

Using the immunoSEQ TRB Survey service, rearranged CDR3 beta regions were amplified from genomic DNA with multiplex V and J primers. Survey-level sequencing depth of up to 500,000 reads per sample was used to keep depth equal across samples. The libraries were purified, combined into pools and sequenced with Illumina technology. From the authors' description of their analysis: Productive clonality, sample overlap, pairwise scatters, CDR3 beta length, V/D/J gene usage and productiveness were assessed with immunoSEQ online tools. Calculated diversity was the number of unique rearrangements divided by total templates times 100; Shannon and Simpson indices were also computed. Z-score normalized data were analyzed by principal component analysis with the R prcomp function and the ggbiplot package. Morisita's index was used to measure clonal overlap between blood and rectum within each subject. TCRdb holds this immuneACCESS table with in-frame rearrangements only. Some clones are missing; in checked studies, unresolved V genes explain under half, and the rest has no known cause. V, J and clone size reflect that table, while D and trimming were determined from the DNA. The sample table lists tens of thousands of clones, over 65% of them with a count of one. Approximately 8% of the sample lies in the top ten.

The TCR originated in a boy between 10 and 17 years old with severe ulcerative colitis. The material sequenced was gut tissue.

The DNA sequence is given as TGTGCCAGCAGTGACGGGAATTCACCCCTCCACTTT. Translated, it reads CASSDGNSPLHF. Recombination linked TRBV25-1 to TRBJ1-6, with an unclear D gene assignment. According to the germline V gene, CDR1 reads MGHDK and CDR2 reads SYGVNS. Its CDR3 holds 12 amino acids, cysteine through phenylalanine. The CDR3 DNA has 36 bases and is translated from base 1. Trimming at the junction amounts to 3 bases on V and 7 bases on J, and the germline ends lie 4 bases apart.